What follows is one T cell receptor beta chain and its context. The data originate from a study of cytomegalovirus exposure and HLA in healthy donors. This CDR3 has 15 residues. The ends lost 1 base at V and 0 bases at J; junction bases unmatched: 3. CDR1 and CDR2 (germline): SGHDN, FVKESK. Sequenced by immunoSEQ multiplex PCR; TCRdb stores in-frame clones only, minus some. This repertoire shows more than 300,000 clones, 75% to 90% found once; its top ten account for approximately 0.86%. Sequenced sample: PBMCs. The receptor was isolated from a woman younger than 30 in good health and CMV-seronegative. The chain is built from TRBV14 and TRBJ2-7; 7 bases are a match to TRBD1. The CDR3 loop is CASSQGDRSSYEQYF. CDR3 nucleotide sequence: TGTGCCAGCAGCCAAGGGGACAGAAGCTCCTACGAGCAGTACTTC.